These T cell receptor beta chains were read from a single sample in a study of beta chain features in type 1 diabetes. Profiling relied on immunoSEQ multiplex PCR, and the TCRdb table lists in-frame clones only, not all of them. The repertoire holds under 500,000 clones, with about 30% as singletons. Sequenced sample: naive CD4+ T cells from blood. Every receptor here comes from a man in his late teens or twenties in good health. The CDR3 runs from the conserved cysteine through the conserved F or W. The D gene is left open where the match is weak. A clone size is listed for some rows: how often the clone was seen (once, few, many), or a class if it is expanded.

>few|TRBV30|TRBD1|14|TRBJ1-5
TGTGCCTGGACCCCAGACAGGGTGGATCAGCCCCAGCATTTT
CAWTPDRVDQPQHF
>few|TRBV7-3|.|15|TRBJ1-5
TGTGCCAGCAGCTTAAGGGACGGTAGCAATCAGCCCCAGCATTTT
CASSLRDGSNQPQHF
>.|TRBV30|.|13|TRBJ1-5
TGTGCCTGGAGTCTGTTCTCGAATCAGCCCCAGCATTTT
CAWSLFSNQPQHF
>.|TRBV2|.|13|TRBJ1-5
TGTGCCAGCAGAGGGGATAGCAATCAGCCCCAGCATTTT
CASRGDSNQPQHF
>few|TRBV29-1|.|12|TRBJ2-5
TGCAGCGGCCAGGGACCGGAGGAGACCCAGTACTTC
CSGQGPEETQYF
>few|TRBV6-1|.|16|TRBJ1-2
TGTGCCAGCAGTGGAAGTTGGGAGGTGCCGAACTATGGCTACACCTTC
CASSGSWEVPNYGYTF
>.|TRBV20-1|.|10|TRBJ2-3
TGCAGTGCTAGGACAGATACGCAGTATTTT
CSARTDTQYF
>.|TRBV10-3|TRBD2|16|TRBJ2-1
TGTGCCATCAGCCCCGGGACTACCAGCCCCTACAATGAGCAGTTCTTC
CAISPGTTSPYNEQFF
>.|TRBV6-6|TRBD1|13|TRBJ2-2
TGTGCCAGCAGCCAGACAGGGCCCGGGGAGCTGTTTTTT
CASSQTGPGELFF
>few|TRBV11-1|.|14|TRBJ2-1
TGTGCCAGCAGTACCCAGCGAGGATACAATGAGCAGTTCTTC
CASSTQRGYNEQFF
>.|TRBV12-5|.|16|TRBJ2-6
TGTGCTAGTGGTATGGAGACAGGTTCTGGGGCCAACGTCCTGACTTTC
CASGMETGSGANVLTF
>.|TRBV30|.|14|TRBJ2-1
TGTGCCTGGGAAAGGCGAATTGGGAGGAATGAGCAGTTCTTC
CAWERRIGRNEQFF
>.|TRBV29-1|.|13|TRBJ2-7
TGCAGCGGTTGTGGGGCGTCCTCCTACGAGCAGTACTTC
CSGCGASSYEQYF
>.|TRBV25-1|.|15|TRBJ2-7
TGTGCCAGCAGTGATTTGACGACATCCTCCTACGAGCAGTACTTC
CASSDLTTSSYEQYF
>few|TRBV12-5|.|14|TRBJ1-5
TGTGCTAGTGGCTCAGGGGATGGAAATCAGCCCCAGCATTTT
CASGSGDGNQPQHF
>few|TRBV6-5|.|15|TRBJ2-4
TGTGCCAGCAGCCCCCATAGGGCCGGTGGAAACATTCAGTACTTC
CASSPHRAGGNIQYF
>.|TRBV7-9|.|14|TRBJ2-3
TGTGCCAGCAGCTCGGACAGACGCACAGATACGCAGTATTTT
CASSSDRRTDTQYF
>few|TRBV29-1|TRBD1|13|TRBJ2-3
TGCAGCGCCGAGGGGACAGGCACAGATACGCAGTATTTT
CSAEGTGTDTQYF
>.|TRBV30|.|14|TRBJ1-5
TGTGCCTGGGAAGGACGGGGGAGCAATCAGCCCCAGCATTTT
CAWEGRGSNQPQHF
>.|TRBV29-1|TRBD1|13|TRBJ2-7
TGCAGCGTTCGGACAGGGTACCTCTACGAGCAGTACTTC
CSVRTGYLYEQYF
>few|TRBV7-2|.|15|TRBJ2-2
TGTGCCAGCAGCTTAGATCCCCAGAACACCGGGGAGCTGTTTTTT
CASSLDPQNTGELFF
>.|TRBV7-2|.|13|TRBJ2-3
TGTGCCAGCAGCTTAGTAGGTTTAGATACGCAGTATTTT
CASSLVGLDTQYF
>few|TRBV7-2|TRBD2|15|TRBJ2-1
TGTGCCAGCAGATCCTTAGCGGGAGCCTACAATGAGCAGTTCTTC
CASRSLAGAYNEQFF
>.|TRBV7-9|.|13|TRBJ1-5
TGTGCCAGCAGCTGGACAGGCAATCAGCCCCAGCATTTT
CASSWTGNQPQHF
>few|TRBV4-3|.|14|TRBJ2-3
TGCGCCAGCAGCCAAGCGGATCTCACAGATACGCAGTATTTT
CASSQADLTDTQYF
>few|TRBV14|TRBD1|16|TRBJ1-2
TGTGCCAGCAGCCAATACGGCGGGACAGGGACCTATGGCTACACCTTC
CASSQYGGTGTYGYTF
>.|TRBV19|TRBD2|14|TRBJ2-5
TGTGCCAGTAGCCCCGGGAGGGCCGGAGAGACCCAGTACTTC
CASSPGRAGETQYF
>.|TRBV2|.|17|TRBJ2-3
TGTGCCAGCAGTGAAGTCGGCAGGGGAGTAGGCACAGATACGCAGTATTTT
CASSEVGRGVGTDTQYF
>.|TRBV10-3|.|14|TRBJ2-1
TGTGCCATCAGTGAGTCAGCGGAGGACGATGAGCAGTTCTTC
CAISESAEDDEQFF
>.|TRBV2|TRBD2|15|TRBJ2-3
TGTGCCAGCAGTGGGGCGGGAGGAGGCACAGATACGCAGTATTTT
CASSGAGGGTDTQYF
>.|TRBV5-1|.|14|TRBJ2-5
TGCGCCAGCAGCTTCAGGACACCTCAAGAGACCCAGTACTTC
CASSFRTPQETQYF
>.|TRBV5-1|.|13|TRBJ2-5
TGCGCCAGCAGCGCCACTTCACAAGAGACCCAGTACTTC
CASSATSQETQYF
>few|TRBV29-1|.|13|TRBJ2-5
TGCAGCGTTGTTCAGGGTCTACGAGAGACCCAGTACTTC
CSVVQGLRETQYF
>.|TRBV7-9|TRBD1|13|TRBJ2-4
TGTGCCAGCAGACGGACAGGGTTTAGCATTCAGTACTTC
CASRRTGFSIQYF
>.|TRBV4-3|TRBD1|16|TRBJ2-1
TGCGCCAGCAGCCAAGTAGGTTGGGGACAGAGGATGGAGCAGTTCTTC
CASSQVGWGQRMEQFF
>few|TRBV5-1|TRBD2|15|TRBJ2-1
TGCGCCAGCAGTATGGGGCGACTAGCGGACAATGAGCAGTTCTTC
CASSMGRLADNEQFF
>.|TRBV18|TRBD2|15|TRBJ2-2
TGTGCCAGCTCACCTGCTAGCGGGAGCACCGGGGAGCTGTTTTTT
CASSPASGSTGELFF
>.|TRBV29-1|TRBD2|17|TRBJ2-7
TGCAGCGTTGCCCGGACTAGCGGGAGGGCAAGCTCCTACGAGCAGTACTTC
CSVARTSGRASSYEQYF
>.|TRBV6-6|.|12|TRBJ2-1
TGTGCCAGCAGTTATCGGTCTAATGAGCAGTTCTTC
CASSYRSNEQFF
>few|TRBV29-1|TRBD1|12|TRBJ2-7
TGCAGCGCCCGGGACAGGGTTGGCGAGCAGTACTTC
CSARDRVGEQYF
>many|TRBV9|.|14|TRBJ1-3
TGTGCCAGCAGCGTTTCCAGTTCTGGAAACACCATATATTTT
CASSVSSSGNTIYF
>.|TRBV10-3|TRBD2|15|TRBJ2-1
TGTGCCATCAGTGAGCCTAGCGGCTCCTACAATGAGCAGTTCTTC
CAISEPSGSYNEQFF
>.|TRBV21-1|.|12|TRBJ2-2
TGTGCCAGCAACCGGGGACCCGGGGAGCTGTTTTTT
CASNRGPGELFF
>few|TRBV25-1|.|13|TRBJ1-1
TGTGCCAGCACCAAAGCCTCGGGCACTGAAGCTTTCTTT
CASTKASGTEAFF
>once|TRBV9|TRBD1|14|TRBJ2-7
TGTGCCAGCAGCACCGGACAGGCGTCCTACGAGCAGTACTTC
CASSTGQASYEQYF
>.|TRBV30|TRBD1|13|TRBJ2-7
TGTGCCTGGAGTGGGGGCAGGGGGTACGAGCAGTACTTC
CAWSGGRGYEQYF
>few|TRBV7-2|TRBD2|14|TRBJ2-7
TGTGCCAGCAGCTTAGTTGCGGGAGCGGGCGAGCAGTACTTC
CASSLVAGAGEQYF
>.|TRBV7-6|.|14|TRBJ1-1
TGTGCCAGCAGCTTAGAGGGCCGGGTCGCTGAAGCTTTCTTT
CASSLEGRVAEAFF
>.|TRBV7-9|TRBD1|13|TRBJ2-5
TGTGCCAGCAGCCGGGACAGGTTAGAGACCCAGTACTTC
CASSRDRLETQYF
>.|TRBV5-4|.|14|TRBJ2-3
TGTGCCAGCAGCTTGCAGGACAGCACAGATACGCAGTATTTT
CASSLQDSTDTQYF
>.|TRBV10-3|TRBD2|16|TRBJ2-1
TGTGCCATCAGTGAGCCGGGACTAGCGGGAAACAATGAGCAGTTCTTC
CAISEPGLAGNNEQFF
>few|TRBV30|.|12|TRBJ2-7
TGTGCCTGGAGGGGGTTTCGGAACGAGCAGTACTTC
CAWRGFRNEQYF
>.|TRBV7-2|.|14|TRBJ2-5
TGTGCCAGCAGCAGGGGCGGGGGCAGAGAGACCCAGTACTTC
CASSRGGGRETQYF
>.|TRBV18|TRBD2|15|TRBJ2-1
TGTGCCAGCTCCCCAGTGGGACTAGGGTACAATGAGCAGTTCTTC
CASSPVGLGYNEQFF